This entry is about one TCR beta chain. What this receptor recognizes is not known. Per-nucleotide qualities are absent, and no much larger clonotype sits a single base away. CDR1 and CDR2 are drawn from the germline V gene: MDHEN, SYDVKM. Its CDR3 holds 13 amino acids, cysteine through phenylalanine. Only the CDR3 region is kept as DNA, spanning 39 bases read in frame from base 1. V and J are trimmed by 6 bases and 7 bases, and the gene matches miss 8 bases of the junction. This entry comes from a study of shared clonotypes between healthy human individuals (dated by TCRdb to about 2020). With regard to the full study: The cohort comprised a couple of women and a few men aged 18 to 49 years. For each donor, CD4 naive and CD4 memory were each given three plates, CD8 naive was given two plates, and CD8 memory was given one plate. The study deeply sequenced blood TCR repertoires of about five healthy adults to estimate repertoire size and the extent of clonotype sharing between individuals. Different laboratories and diverse techniques were used to prepare libraries and sequence TCR repertoires, to increase sequencing depth and limit assay-specific biases. Leukapheresis yielded between about 0.85 and 10 billion PBMCs per donor.

Using the deep immunoSEQ assay, TCR CDR3 regions were amplified from genomic DNA by multiplex PCR. Extracted genomic DNA from each cell subset was distributed evenly across all wells of several immunoSEQ 96-well plates, and each plate was treated as a replicate. For sorted subsets, around 0.2 ug genomic DNA, equal to tens of thousands of T cell genomes, was loaded into each replicate PCR. Purified libraries were measured with a Qubit 3.0 fluorometer, size-checked on a Bioanalyzer 2100, and measured again with the KAPA Library Quantification kit. A separate single-read 150-cycle Illumina NextSeq 550 flow cell was used to sequence each immunoSEQ 96-well plate. Per the authors' processing: The immunoSEQ output contained only junctional sequences without quality scores, so filtering could not match that applied to full-length reads. To assign V/J genes and CDR3, sequences were annotated using PyIR, a Python wrapper for IgBLAST v1.9, with IMGT germline references. Reads were filtered out if the reads had weak V/J assignments (E-value above 1e-6), no CDR3, stop codons, out-of-frame junctions, or ambiguous translated residues. V3J clonotypes were defined by identical inferred V gene, J gene, and CDR3 amino acid sequence. To compute the percentage overlap between repertoires, the number of shared unique clonotypes was divided by the size of the smaller repertoire. Richness of each repertoire was evaluated using RTK rarefaction, the Chao1 estimator, and Recon v2.1 estimates of unobserved clonotypes. For all TCRbeta clonotypes obtained by the gDNA method from a few donors, generation probabilities were computed with OLGA. Drawn from immuneACCESS, this table holds only the in-frame rearrangements with V and J called that TCRdb kept. Clones are partly lost; checked studies trace under half to an unresolved V gene and leave the rest unexplained. That table furnishes V, J and clone size, whereas the DNA furnished D and trimming. The sample table lists under 1 million clones, 90% to 98% of them with a count of one. About 0.21% of the sample lies in the top ten.

For the CD8 naive samples, CD45RO-negative cells were positively selected for CCR7, yielding a CD45RA+CCR7+ population from which TemRA cells were excluded. The donors were healthy, HIV-negative adults who had no recently reported acute infections or vaccinations. Only Caucasian adults living in Nashville, Tennessee, USA were represented among the donors. Blood was collected by leukapheresis, and PBMCs were isolated by Ficoll-Histopaque density gradient centrifugation and then cryopreserved in liquid nitrogen vapor phase. Analytical flow cytometry was used to check the purity and quantity of every magnetically sorted T cell population. Genomic DNA was isolated from each sorted fraction and quantified by UV absorbance on a Nanodrop 2000c. General study outcomes and caveats: Pairwise subsampling indicated that sequencing depth was expected to affect the degree of clonotype sharing among donors. Naive subsets generally had larger estimated clonotype richness than memory subsets. Sampling was restricted to blood, and TCR repertoires in tissues likely differ from the TCR repertoires found in blood. Rarefaction of sorted-subset datasets indicated incomplete sequencing despite the large sequencing depth. Compared with non-shared clonotypes, clonotypes shared by all four sorted-subset donors had higher generation probabilities. Sharing across a few donors was observed for about 4.8% of naive CD4, 3% to 3.5% of naive CD8, 2.3% of memory CD4, and roughly 0.43% of memory CD8 clonotypes. Because the study included only a small number of donors, the genetic and exposure-history diversity represented was limited.

Sequenced sample: naive CD8+ T cells sorted from blood. In light of the paper, this sample's cell subset or site label describes: CD45RA+CCR7+. The origin of this receptor is a man younger than 40 in good health. The sequence links TRBV28 to TRBJ1-1, with TRBD1 matching 7 junction bases. The DNA reads TGTGCCAGCAGAGCCGGGACAGTTTTTGAAGCTTTCTTT. This translates into CASRAGTVFEAFF.